A single sample gave rise to the 5 T cell receptor beta chains below, sequenced in a study of T cells in Graves' hyperthyroidism and ophthalmopathy. Using RNA transcripts as the source, TCR beta CDR3 regions were amplified. RT-PCR in the first round (using the HTBI primer set) targeted the TCR CDR3. MiXCR, applied by TCRdb to the multiplex PCR reads, yields one record per CDR3 protein. The data show roughly 500,000 distinct CDR3 sequences, about 16% seen once. The sequencing input was blood. Source of these receptors: a woman aged 30 to 39 with Graves' ophthalmopathy.

Remarks on this clonotype: Possible read error: a much larger clone is one base away. V is TRBV28 and J is TRBJ2-7, with 7 positions matching TRBD1. The CDR3 consists of 14 residues. Per germline, CDR1 MDHEN and CDR2 SYDVKM. The CDR3 DNA follows: TGTGCCAGCAGAACACAGGGGCGCTCCTACGAGCAGTGCTTC. Protein sequence: CASRTQGRSYEQCF.

This chain joins TRBV7-2 and TRBJ2-2, with 15 positions matching TRBD2. V was clipped by 5 bases and J by 5 bases; unmatched bases: 9. This CDR3 contains 18 residues. CDR1 and CDR2 from the germline V gene are SGHTA and FQGNSA. The CDR3 is CASSPGLAGGPGTGELFF. The DNA for the CDR3 is TGTGCCAGCAGCCCCGGACTAGCGGGAGGGCCGGGGACCGGGGAGCTGTTTTTT.

This clonotype has at least ten counts. The chain links TRBV5-1 to TRBJ1-2; D remains unclear. In germline, CDR1 is SGHRS, CDR2 YFSETQ. V was pared by 0 bases and J by 3 bases, with 9 bases between. The CDR3 totals 14 residues. The CDR3 DNA follows: TGCGCCAGCAGCTTGGCACAGACCGACTATGGCTACACCTTC. The encoded protein is CASSLAQTDYGYTF.

Notes on this clonotype: A much more abundant neighbour one base away suggests this may be a read error. The V gene is TRBV5-6, the J gene TRBJ2-3; D possibly corresponds to TRBD1 (6 bases). With 4 bases removed from V and 0 bases from J, the gap between germline ends came to 12 bases. The germline CDR1 and CDR2 sequences are SGHDT and YYEEEE. The length of the CDR3 is 15 residues. CDR3 coding DNA: TGTGCCAGCAGCCTCACGGACAGCAGCACAGATACGCAGTATTTT. Translating it yields CASSLTDSSTDTQYF.

This clonotype has ten or more counts. This chain links TRBV5-1 with TRBJ2-3; D not resolved. Germline V gene lookup returns CDR1 SGHRS and CDR2 YFSETQ. This CDR3 has 15 residues. Trimming stripped 3 bases from V and 1 base from J, with 12 bases between. The CDR3 DNA reads TGCGCCAGCAGCTCTCTGGGTATCGGCACAGATACGCAGTATTTT. Translation gives CASSSLGIGTDTQYF.